This T cell receptor (beta chain) was captured in a study of cytomegalovirus exposure and HLA in healthy donors. Libraries were prepared by immunoSEQ multiplex PCR; TCRdb keeps only in-frame clonotypes and omits some of them. This sample yields roughly 150,000 clones, of which about 87% are seen a single time; 8.5% to 9.5% belongs to the top ten. This clone has more than one count but fewer than ten. V shed 5 bases and J shed 6 bases, with 16 bases lying between them. Germline lookup yields CDR1 MNHNY and CDR2 SVGAGI (reference sequence). The CDR3 consists of 14 residues. The sample taken for sequencing was PBMCs. The gene calls are TRBV6-6 and TRBJ1-2, with a weak D call TRBD1 (6 bases). This clonotype was sampled from a man in his late teens or twenties in good health and CMV-seropositive. CDR3 bases: TGTGCCAGCAGTGGGGGGGGCAGGGAAGATGGCTACACCTTC. Translated, it gives CASSGGGREDGYTF.